A single sample is the source of the 32 T cell receptor beta chains below, sequenced in a study of blood T cell repertoires in COVID-19. Sequenced by immunoSEQ multiplex PCR; TCRdb stores in-frame clones only, minus some. The sample yields some 670,000 clones, about 87% seen once. The sequencing sample was made of peripheral blood. The source of these receptors is a woman aged 18-29 years with acute or convalescent COVID-19.

The chain couples TRBV7-2 to TRBJ2-4, with D tentatively TRBD1 (6 bases). Between the trimmed V and J ends, which lost 7 bases and 3 bases, there was a span of 19 bases. The CDR3 totals 16 residues. Germline lookup yields CDR1 SGHTA and CDR2 FQGNSA. CDR3 DNA sequence: TGTGCCAGCAACGGCAGGGGCGTTGGGGGCAAAAACATTCAGTACTTC. Protein product: CASNGRGVGGKNIQYF. Variable domain in full (rest from reference TRBV7-2 and TRBJ2-4): GAGVSQSPSNKVTEKGKDVELRCDPISGHTALYWYRQSLGQGLEFLIYFQGNSAPDKSGLPSDRFSAERTGGSVSTLTIQRTQQEDSAVYLCASNGRGVGGKNIQYFGAGTRLSVL.

This clone has only one observation. This sample also contains other DNA sequences that code for the same CDR3. This sequence joins TRBV5-1 and TRBJ1-1; TRBD1 matches 10 bases. V lost 4 bases, J lost 1 base, and 4 bases stayed unmatched. Germline V gives CDR1 SGHRS, CDR2 YFSETQ. CDR3 length: 15 residues. In DNA form, the CDR3 reads TGCGCCAGCAGCCCGAGGACAGGGGGGAACACTGAAGCTTTCTTT. Translation gives CASSPRTGGNTEAFF. Filled out from reference TRBV5-1 and TRBJ1-1, the complete variable domain reads KAGVTQTPRYLIKTRGQQVTLSCSPISGHRSVSWYQQTPGQGLQFLFEYFSETQRNKGNFPGRFSGRQFSNSRSEMNVSTLELGDSALYLCASSPRTGGNTEAFFGQGTRLTVV.

This clone is a singleton in its sample. The gene calls are TRBV27 and TRBJ1-6; 9 bases agree with TRBD1. Germline lookup yields CDR1 MNHEY and CDR2 SMNVEV (reference sequence). V lost 5 bases to trimming and J lost 3 bases; unmatched junction nucleotides: 8. The length of the CDR3 is 17 residues. The CDR3 is CASSPPGQGFYNSPLHF. The CDR3 DNA reads as TGTGCCAGCAGTCCTCCCGGACAGGGGTTCTATAATTCACCCCTCCACTTT.

This chain uses TRBV6-2 or TRBV6-3 with TRBJ1-2; perhaps TRBD1 as D (6 bases). Germline-derived CDR1 and CDR2 are MNHEY and SVGEGT. This CDR3 comprises 14 residues. V dropped 6 bases and J dropped 8 bases, with 19 bases sitting between them. The CDR3 region is CASSPVGGAHGYTF. The CDR3 DNA follows: TGTGCCAGCAGCCCCGTCGGGGGGGCGCACGGCTACACCTTC.

The chain uses TRBV13 and TRBJ1-2, with 7 bases identical to TRBD1. CDR1 is PRHDT, CDR2 FYEKMQ, per germline (reference sequence). The junction had 7 bases not matched to a gene; V was cut back by 5 bases and J by 10 bases. This CDR3 contains 12 residues. DNA for the CDR3: TGTGCCAGCAGCGGTCACAGGGGTGACTACACCTTC. Protein sequence: CASSGHRGDYTF. Complete variable domain (other parts from reference TRBV13 and TRBJ1-2): AAGVIQSPRHLIKEKRETATLKCYPIPRHDTVYWYQQGPGQDPQFLISFYEKMQSDKGSIPDRFSAQQFSDYHSELNMSSLELGDSALYFCASSGHRGDYTFGSGTRLTVV.

This clone was seen just once. The chain recombines TRBV4-1 with TRBJ1-1; D may be TRBD1 (6 bases). Trimming cost V 5 bases and J 1 base, with 11 bases left between them. The CDR3 has 14 residues. Germline lookup yields CDR1 MGHRA and CDR2 YSYEKL. The DNA for the CDR3 is TGCGCCAGCAGCGAAGGGGGAGAGAACACTGAAGCTTTCTTT. Protein product: CASSEGGENTEAFF.

This sequence joins TRBV30 and TRBJ1-5; tentative D call: TRBD1 (6 bases). Per germline, CDR1 GTSNPN and CDR2 SVGIG (reference sequence). The CDR3 is 16 amino acids. Trimming removed 5 bases at V and 0 bases at J, with 17 bases between. The CDR3 bases are TGTGCCTGGTCGTTAGGGACACCTTATAGCAATCAGCCCCAGCATTTT. Its translation is CAWSLGTPYSNQPQHF.

The CDR3 nucleotides are TGTGCCAGCAGCCAAGATCATAACACCGGGGAGCTGTTTTTT. This gives the protein CASSQDHNTGELFF. V gene TRBV14 combines with J gene TRBJ2-2, with D hard to call. The germline V gene encodes CDR1 SGHDN and CDR2 FVKESK. Between the trimmed V and J ends, which lost 0 bases and 2 bases, there was a span of 4 bases. CDR3 length: 14 residues.

The rearrangement uses TRBV10-3 and TRBJ1-2, with 10 bases aligning to TRBD1. Germline V gene data show CDR1 as ENHRY and CDR2 as SYGVKD. V was clipped by 6 bases and J by 2 bases; unmatched bases: 9. CDR3 length: 16 residues. CDR3 protein: CAISTGTGAPNYGYTF. The CDR3 DNA follows: TGTGCCATCAGCACCGGGACAGGGGCCCCAAACTATGGCTACACCTTC.

The chain links TRBV12-5 to TRBJ1-2; TRBD1 matches at 7 bases. The germline gives CDR1 LGHNT, CDR2 FRNRAP. V gave up 6 bases and J gave up 7 bases; unmatched junction bases: 8. This CDR3 region has 13 residues. The CDR3 loop is CASGFQGGIGYTF. The CDR3 DNA is TGTGCTAGTGGCTTCCAGGGGGGCATTGGCTACACCTTC.

The CDR3 DNA reads TGTGCCACCGTAGACACCCCAGGGAAGACCCAGTACTTC. Translated, it gives CATVDTPGKTQYF. V is TRBV19 and J is TRBJ2-5; tentative D call: TRBD1 (5 bases). Trimming took 10 bases from V and 6 from J, leaving 18 bases between them. Germline CDR1 LNHDA, CDR2 SQIVND (reference sequence). This CDR3 region has 13 residues.

The rearrangement uses TRBV28 and TRBJ2-3; TRBD2 matches 12 bases. The germline CDR1 and CDR2 sequences are MDHEN and SYDVKM. This CDR3 comprises 16 residues. V dropped 3 bases and J dropped 0; count of bases not matched to a gene: 1. CDR3: CASSFGTSGSTDTQYF. The CDR3 nucleotides read TGTGCCAGCAGTTTCGGGACTAGCGGGAGCACAGATACGCAGTATTTT.

This clone was detected a few times. The chain is built from TRBV2 and TRBJ2-7; no clear D gene. This CDR3 is 10 amino acids long. The ends were cut back, 4 bases at V and 4 bases at J, with 2 bases in the middle. Per germline, CDR1 SNHLY and CDR2 FYNNEI. CDR3 nucleotides: TGTGCCAGCAGTGCTTACGAGCAGTACTTC. Residues: CASSAYEQYF. Full variable domain (missing parts from reference TRBV2 and TRBJ2-7): EPEVTQTPSHQVTQMGQEVILRCVPISNHLYFYWYRQILGQKVEFLVSFYNNEISEKSEIFDDQFSVERPDGSNFTLKIRSTKLEDSAMYFCASSAYEQYFGPGTRLTVT.

The chain joins TRBV12-3 or TRBV12-4 to TRBJ1-1, with a possible D match to TRBD1 (5 bases). The CDR3 is made up of 12 amino acids. V gave up 10 bases and J gave up 6 bases, with 15 bases separating them. CDR3 residues: CANSPRGSEAFF. The CDR3 DNA reads TGTGCCAACTCGCCAAGGGGCTCTGAAGCTTTCTTT.

The DNA of the CDR3 is TGCGCCAGCAGCCAAACGGGACACCCGAACACTGAAGCTTTCTTT. This gives the protein CASSQTGHPNTEAFF. The chain is built from TRBV4-1 and TRBJ1-1, with D perhaps matching TRBD1 (6 bases). Trimming pared 2 bases from V and 1 base from J, leaving 11 bases between. The CDR3 length is 15 residues. The germline CDR1 and CDR2 sequences are MGHRA and YSYEKL.

The V gene is TRBV5-4, the J gene TRBJ1-1; D not resolved. The germline CDR1 and CDR2 sequences are SGHNT and YYREEE (reference sequence). Between the trimmed V and J ends, which lost 4 bases and 0 bases, there was a span of 13 bases. This CDR3 spans 15 amino acids. CDR3 DNA sequence: TGTGCCAGCAGCCCAACACCTTCATTGAACACTGAAGCTTTCTTT. This sequence encodes CASSPTPSLNTEAFF.

The V gene is TRBV5-6, the J gene TRBJ2-3; 11 nucleotides align to TRBD2. V was pared by 0 bases and J by 8 bases, with 8 bases of the junction left unmatched. The V gene's germline CDR1 is SGHDT and CDR2 YYEEEE. The CDR3 is made up of 16 amino acids. CDR3 amino acids: CASSLARLAGGGTQYF. The CDR3 DNA follows: TGTGCCAGCAGCTTGGCGAGGCTAGCGGGGGGTGGTACGCAGTATTTT.

The CDR3 sequence is CASSQVGPSSYNEQFF. DNA of the CDR3: TGCGCCAGCAGCCAAGTGGGGCCGAGCTCCTACAATGAGCAGTTCTTC. V usage is TRBV4-3 and J usage is TRBJ2-1; perhaps TRBD1 as D (5 bases). The CDR3 runs 16 residues. Germline lookup yields CDR1 LGHNA and CDR2 YSLEER. Trimming removed 1 base at V and 0 bases at J, with 10 bases between.

V is TRBV15 and J is TRBJ1-4; TRBD1 agrees at 8 bases. The J segment lost 8 bases and the V segment lost 2 bases, leaving 10 bases of the junction unmatched. Germline lookup yields CDR1 LNHNV and CDR2 YYDKDF (reference sequence). This CDR3 comprises 16 residues. This chain's CDR3 is CATSRSLSTGGEKLFF. For the CDR3, the DNA is TGTGCCACCAGCAGATCACTCTCCACAGGGGGGGAAAAACTGTTTTTT.

The chain joins TRBV5-1 to TRBJ2-7; TRBD1 agrees at 10 bases. The CDR3 totals 14 residues. J was trimmed by 5 bases and V by 4 bases; bases with no gene match: 6. CDR1 is SGHRS, CDR2 YFSETQ, per germline. CDR3 protein: CASSKGTGAHEQYF. CDR3 bases: TGCGCCAGCAGCAAGGGGACAGGGGCCCACGAGCAGTACTTC. The full variable domain, rest sourced from reference TRBV5-1 and TRBJ2-7, is KAGVTQTPRYLIKTRGQQVTLSCSPISGHRSVSWYQQTPGQGLQFLFEYFSETQRNKGNFPGRFSGRQFSNSRSEMNVSTLELGDSALYLCASSKGTGAHEQYFGPGTRLTVT.

This sequence joins TRBV11-2 and TRBJ1-6; D is unclear. Germline V gives CDR1 SGHAT, CDR2 FQNNGV. The V end was cut by 1 base, the J end by 9 bases, with 16 bases between. This CDR3 spans 16 amino acids. The CDR3 region is CASSLGVGRSVSPLHF. The CDR3 region has the DNA TGTGCCAGCAGCTTAGGGGTAGGACGTAGCGTTTCACCCCTCCACTTT.

The chain combines TRBV2 with TRBJ2-1, with TRBD1 matching over 8 bases. The CDR3 loop spans 13 amino acids. Germline V gene sequence: CDR1 SNHLY, CDR2 FYNNEI. The trim removed 6 bases at V and 3 bases at J, leaving 1 base unmatched. The CDR3 nucleotides are TGTGCCAGCAGGGACAGGGTCTACAATGAGCAGTTCTTC. Translating gives CASRDRVYNEQFF.

The V and J genes are TRBV7-9 and TRBJ1-2; possibly TRBD1 for D (6 bases). Per germline, CDR1 SEHNR and CDR2 FQNEAQ (reference sequence). The CDR3 length is 15 residues. V was trimmed by 0 bases and J by 2 bases, leaving 10 bases between them. The CDR3, as DNA: TGTGCCAGCAGCTTAGCCGGACAGTGGAACTATGGCTACACCTTC. Its translation is CASSLAGQWNYGYTF.

The genes are TRBV2 and TRBJ1-1; D might be TRBD1 (5 bases). Trimming removed 3 bases from V and 5 bases from J, with 7 bases in between. The CDR3 sequence is 12 residues long. Germline V gene sequence: CDR1 SNHLY, CDR2 FYNNEI. The CDR3: CASSDQGTEAFF. For the CDR3, the DNA is TGTGCCAGCAGTGACCAGGGTACTGAAGCTTTCTTT.

The rearrangement links TRBV30 to TRBJ1-2, with TRBD1 identical over 8 bases. Trimming at V came to 4 bases and at J to 0 bases, leaving 1 base not matched to a gene. This CDR3 region has 13 residues. Germline V gene sequence: CDR1 GTSNPN, CDR2 SVGIG (reference sequence). Here the CDR3 reads CAWTGGTNYGYTF. CDR3 sequence (DNA): TGTGCCTGGACAGGGGGCACTAACTATGGCTACACCTTC.

With regard to this clone: The identical CDR3 is also encoded by other nucleotide sequences in the sample. The chain has TRBV3-1 (or the pseudogene TRBV3-2) and TRBJ2-4; D might be TRBD2 (5 bases). Germline V gene sequence: CDR1 LGHDT, CDR2 YNNKEL (reference sequence). The V end was cut by 4 bases, the J end by 0 bases, with 31 bases between. The CDR3 loop spans 22 amino acids. The CDR3 here is CASSPYSSPRATGSLAKNIQYF. The DNA of the CDR3 is TGTGCCAGCAGCCCTTACTCCTCACCTCGGGCCACGGGGTCCCTAGCCAAAAACATTCAGTACTTC.

The count of this clone is one. V gene TRBV4-1 combines with J gene TRBJ2-3, with TRBD1 matching 8 bases. Germline V gives CDR1 MGHRA, CDR2 YSYEKL. The V segment lost 2 bases and the J segment 3 bases; nucleotides outside the gene matches: 19. The CDR3 extends over 20 amino acids. The CDR3 nucleotides read TGCGCCAGCAGCCAACCCCCGATGTTGAGACAGGGGATTTGGACAGATACGCAGTATTTT. Amino acid sequence: CASSQPPMLRQGIWTDTQYF.

V is TRBV2 and J is TRBJ1-2, with D unresolved. CDR3 length: 11 residues. Germline values: CDR1 SNHLY, CDR2 FYNNEI. Trimming stripped 7 bases from V and 7 bases from J, with 10 bases between. Here the CDR3 reads CASMGSSGYTF. The DNA for the CDR3 is TGTGCCAGCATGGGGAGTTCTGGCTACACCTTC.

J is TRBJ1-5 and V is TRBV15, with TRBD1 identical over 10 bases. After removal of 2 bases from V and 6 bases from J, the junction contained 7 bases not matched to a gene. The CDR3 totals 16 residues. Germline V CDR1 and CDR2: LNHNV, YYDKDF (reference sequence). The CDR3 nucleotides are TGTGCCACCAGCAGACGACGGGGGACAGGGGTTCAGCCCCAGCATTTT. Protein sequence: CATSRRRGTGVQPQHF. The whole variable domain, remainder taken from reference TRBV15 and TRBJ1-5, is DAMVIQNPRYQVTQFGKPVTLSCSQTLNHNVMYWYQQKSSQAPKLLFHYYDKDFNNEADTPDNFQSRRPNTSFCFLDIRSPGLGDTAMYLCATSRRRGTGVQPQHFGDGTRLSIL.

The chain joins TRBV30 to TRBJ1-1; D unclear. CDR1 and CDR2 from the germline V gene are GTSNPN and SVGIG (reference sequence). CDR3 length equals 12 residues. Trimming removed 0 bases at V and 12 bases at J, with 14 bases between. The CDR3 loop is CAWSVLGGPTFF. DNA of the CDR3: TGTGCCTGGAGTGTACTCGGCGGTCCGACTTTCTTT.

The chain joins TRBV19 to TRBJ2-2; 8 nucleotides align to TRBD2. CDR1 LNHDA and CDR2 SQIVND come from the germline V gene (reference sequence). The CDR3 extends over 12 amino acids. The junction had 6 bases not matched to a gene; V was cut back by 7 bases and J by 11 bases. The DNA of the CDR3 is TGTGCCAGTACCCCGGGAGGGAAAGAGCTGTTTTTT. Residues: CASTPGGKELFF.

The chain uses TRBV27 and TRBJ2-1; no definite D call. V lost 3 bases, J lost 9 bases, and 12 bases lay in between. The CDR3 extends over 13 amino acids. CDR1 is MNHEY and CDR2 is SMNVEV in the germline V gene (reference sequence). CDR3 sequence: CASSFKPTGEQFF. DNA for the CDR3: TGTGCCAGCAGTTTCAAACCCACGGGTGAGCAGTTCTTC.